This T cell receptor (beta chain) was identified in a study of blood T cell repertoires in COVID-19. This CDR3 is 16 amino acids long. The V gene lost 2 bases and the J gene lost 6 bases, with 16 bases spanning the gap. Germline CDR1 KGHSH, CDR2 LQKENI. Allocation to cohorts depended on clinical history reported by the participants. Sequenced by immunoSEQ multiplex PCR; TCRdb stores in-frame clones only, minus some. The repertoire holds some 270,000 clones, with about nine tenths as singletons. This chain joins TRBV18 and TRBJ1-4; TRBD1 is a possible D gene (6 bases). Input material: PBMCs or T cells enriched from blood (not recorded which). The clonotype was recovered from a middle-aged woman who had recovered from COVID-19. CDR3 sequence: CASSPSGGASDEKLFF. The CDR3 DNA follows: TGTGCCAGCTCACCAAGTGGGGGGGCATCGGATGAAAAACTGTTTTTT.